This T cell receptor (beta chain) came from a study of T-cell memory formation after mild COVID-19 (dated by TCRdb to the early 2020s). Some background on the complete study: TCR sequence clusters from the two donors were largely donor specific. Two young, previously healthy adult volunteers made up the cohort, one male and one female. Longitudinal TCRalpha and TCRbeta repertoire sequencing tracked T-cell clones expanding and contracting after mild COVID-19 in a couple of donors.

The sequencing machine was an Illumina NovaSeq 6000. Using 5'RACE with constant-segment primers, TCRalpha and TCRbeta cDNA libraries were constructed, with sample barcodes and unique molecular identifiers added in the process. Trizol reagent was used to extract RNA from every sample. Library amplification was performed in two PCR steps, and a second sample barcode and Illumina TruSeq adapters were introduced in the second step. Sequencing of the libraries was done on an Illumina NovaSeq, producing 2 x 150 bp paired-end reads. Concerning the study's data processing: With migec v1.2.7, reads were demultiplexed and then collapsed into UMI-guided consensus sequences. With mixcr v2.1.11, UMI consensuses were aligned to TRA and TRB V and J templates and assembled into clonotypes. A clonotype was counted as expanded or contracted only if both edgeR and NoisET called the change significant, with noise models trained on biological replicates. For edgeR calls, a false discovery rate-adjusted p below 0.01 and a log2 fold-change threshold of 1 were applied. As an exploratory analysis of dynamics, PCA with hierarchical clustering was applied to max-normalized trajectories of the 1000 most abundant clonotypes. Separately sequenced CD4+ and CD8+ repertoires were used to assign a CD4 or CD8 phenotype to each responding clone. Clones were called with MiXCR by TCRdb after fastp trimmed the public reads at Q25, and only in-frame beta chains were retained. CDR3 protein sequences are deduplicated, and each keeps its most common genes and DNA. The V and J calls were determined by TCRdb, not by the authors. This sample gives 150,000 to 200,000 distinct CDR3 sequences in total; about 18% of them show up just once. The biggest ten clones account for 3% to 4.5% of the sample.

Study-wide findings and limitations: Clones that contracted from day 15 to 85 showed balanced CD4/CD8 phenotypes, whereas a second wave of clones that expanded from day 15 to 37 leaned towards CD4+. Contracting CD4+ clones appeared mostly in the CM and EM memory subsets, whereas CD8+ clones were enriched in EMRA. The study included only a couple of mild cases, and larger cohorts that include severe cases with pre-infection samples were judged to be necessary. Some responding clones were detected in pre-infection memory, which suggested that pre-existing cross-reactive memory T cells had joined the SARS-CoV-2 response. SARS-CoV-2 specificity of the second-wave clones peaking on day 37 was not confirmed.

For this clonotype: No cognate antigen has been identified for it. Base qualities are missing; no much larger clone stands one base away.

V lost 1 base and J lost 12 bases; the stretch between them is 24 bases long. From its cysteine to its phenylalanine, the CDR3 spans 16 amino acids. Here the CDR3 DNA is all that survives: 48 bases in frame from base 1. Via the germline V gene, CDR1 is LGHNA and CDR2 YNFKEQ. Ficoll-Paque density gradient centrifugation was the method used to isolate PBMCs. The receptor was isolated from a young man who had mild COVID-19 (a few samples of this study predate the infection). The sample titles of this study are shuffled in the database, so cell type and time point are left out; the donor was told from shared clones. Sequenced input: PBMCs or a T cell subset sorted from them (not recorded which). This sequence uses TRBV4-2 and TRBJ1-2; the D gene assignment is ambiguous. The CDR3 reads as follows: CASSQATSPNPSGNTF. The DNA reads TGTGCCAGCAGCCAAGCTACGTCCCCAAACCCCTCGGGGAACACCTTC.